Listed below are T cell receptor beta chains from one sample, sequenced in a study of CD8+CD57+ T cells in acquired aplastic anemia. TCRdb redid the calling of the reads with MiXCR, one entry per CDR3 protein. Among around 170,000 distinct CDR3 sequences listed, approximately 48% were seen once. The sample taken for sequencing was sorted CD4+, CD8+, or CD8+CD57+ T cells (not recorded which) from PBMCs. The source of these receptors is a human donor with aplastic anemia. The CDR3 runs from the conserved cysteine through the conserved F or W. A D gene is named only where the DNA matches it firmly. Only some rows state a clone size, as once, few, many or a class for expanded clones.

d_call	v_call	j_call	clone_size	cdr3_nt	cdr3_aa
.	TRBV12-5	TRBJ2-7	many	TGTGCTAGTGGCCCCCTCGAGCAGTACTTC	CASGPLEQYF
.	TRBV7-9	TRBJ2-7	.	TGTGCCGGCAGCCCGGACAGCTCCTACGAGCAGTACTTC	CAGSPDSSYEQYF
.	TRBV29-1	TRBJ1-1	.	TGCAGCACCTCTGATTCGGGGACTGAAGCTTTCTTT	CSTSDSGTEAFF
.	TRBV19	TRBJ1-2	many	TGTGCCAGTATGGTATGGGGTACCGGTGGCTACACCTTC	CASMVWGTGGYTF
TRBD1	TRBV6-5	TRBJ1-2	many	TGTGCCAGCAGTCGACAGGGGGCCTATGGCTACACCTTC	CASSRQGAYGYTF
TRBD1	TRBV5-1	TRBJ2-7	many	TGCGCCAGCAGCTTGGGACAGGGAAGTCACGAGCAGTACTTC	CASSLGQGSHEQYF
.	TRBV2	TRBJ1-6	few	TGTGCCAGCACCCAGACCGGTAATTCACCCCTCCACTTT	CASTQTGNSPLHF
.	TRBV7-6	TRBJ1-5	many	TGTGCCAGCAGCACCGACGAGAATCAGCCCCAGCATTTT	CASSTDENQPQHF
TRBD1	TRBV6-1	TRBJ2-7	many	TGTGCCAGCCGTGAGGGGACAGGGTCCTACGAGCAGTACTTC	CASREGTGSYEQYF
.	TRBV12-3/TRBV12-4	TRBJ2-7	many	TGTGCCTCGAACCAGGGCCTAGCGAGGCAGTACTTC	CASNQGLARQYF
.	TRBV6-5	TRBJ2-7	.	TGTGCCAGCAGTTACTCGACGGAGGGTGGATCCTACGAGCAGTACTTC	CASSYSTEGGSYEQYF
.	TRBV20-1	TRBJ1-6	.	TGCAGTGCTATACAGGGTCGCGGCCTAAATTCACCCCTCCACTTT	CSAIQGRGLNSPLHF
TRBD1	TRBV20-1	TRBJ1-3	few	TGCAGTGCTAGAGACGATGTCGCGGGACAGGGATTTTACTCTGGAAACACCATATATTTT	CSARDDVAGQGFYSGNTIYF
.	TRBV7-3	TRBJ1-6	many	TGTGCCAGCAGTTTCGAGGAAAATTCACCCCTCCACTTT	CASSFEENSPLHF
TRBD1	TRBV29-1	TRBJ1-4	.	TGCAGCGTTGAATCGGACAGGGATGAAAAACTGTTTTTT	CSVESDRDEKLFF
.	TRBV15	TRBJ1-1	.	TGTGCCACCAGCATTTTCCCTACAGGGCCTGAGAACACTGAAGCTTTCTTT	CATSIFPTGPENTEAFF
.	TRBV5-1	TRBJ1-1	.	TGCGCCAGCAGCTTGGGAGATGTAGGGGCGTCGAACACTGAAGCTTTCTTT	CASSLGDVGASNTEAFF
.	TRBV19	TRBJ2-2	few	TGTGCCAGTAGTATTGGGGCTAGAGAAGGGGAGCTGTTTTTT	CASSIGAREGELFF
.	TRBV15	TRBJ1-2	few	TGTGCCACCAGTCCCAGGGGCGGAGGTTATGGCTACACCTTC	CATSPRGGGYGYTF
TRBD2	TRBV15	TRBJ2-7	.	TGTGCCACCAGCAGAGATGGGGCGGGGGTCCGCGAGCAGTACTTC	CATSRDGAGVREQYF
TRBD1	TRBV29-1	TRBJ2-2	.	TGCAGCGTTGTGACAGGGCCTTTGAACACCGGGGAGCTGTTTTTT	CSVVTGPLNTGELFF
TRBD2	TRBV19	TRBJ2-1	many	TGTGCCAGTAGTCTAGCGGGGGTAGGTAATGAGCAGTTCTTC	CASSLAGVGNEQFF
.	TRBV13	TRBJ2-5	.	TGTGCCAGCAGCTTAGTCGGAACCGATCCCCAAGAGACCCAGTACTTC	CASSLVGTDPQETQYF
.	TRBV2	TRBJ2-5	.	TGTGCCAGCAGTGACCCTTTTCGGGAAACTGAAGAGACCCAGTACTTC	CASSDPFRETEETQYF
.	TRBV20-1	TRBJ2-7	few	TGCAGTGCTACACGGACAGCCTCCTACGAGCAGTACTTC	CSATRTASYEQYF
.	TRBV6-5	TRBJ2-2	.	TGTGCCAGCAGTTACGCGGGTCCGAACACCGGGGAGCTGTTTTTT	CASSYAGPNTGELFF
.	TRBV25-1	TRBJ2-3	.	TGTGCCAGCAGTGAACGGGGCAGCACAGATACGCAGTATTTT	CASSERGSTDTQYF
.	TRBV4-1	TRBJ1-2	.	TGCGCCAGCAGCCAAGTTTCCCTTAGTGGCTACACCTTC	CASSQVSLSGYTF
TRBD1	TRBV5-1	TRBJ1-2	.	TGCGCCAGCAGCTCAACCGGGACAGGAGTAGATGGCTACACCTTC	CASSSTGTGVDGYTF
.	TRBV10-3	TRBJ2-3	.	TGTGCCATCAGTGAATCCAACGCGGCGGGTGATACGCAGTATTTT	CAISESNAAGDTQYF
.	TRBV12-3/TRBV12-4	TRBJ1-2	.	TGTGCCAGCAGTGGCAGTGGTTATGGCTACACCTTC	CASSGSGYGYTF
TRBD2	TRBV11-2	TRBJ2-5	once	TGTGCCAGCAGCTCGGAAGCTGGACTAGCGGGAGTCGAGACCCAGTACTTC	CASSSEAGLAGVETQYF
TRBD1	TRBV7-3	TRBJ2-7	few	TGTGCCAGCAGCGTCACAGGGGGAACGGGAGAGCAGTACTTC	CASSVTGGTGEQYF
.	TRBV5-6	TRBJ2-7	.	TGTGCCACCACGGACGAGAAGGAGCAGTACTTC	CATTDEKEQYF
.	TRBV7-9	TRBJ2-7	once	TGTGCCAGCAGCTCCGGGACCTTCGAGCAGTACTTC	CASSSGTFEQYF
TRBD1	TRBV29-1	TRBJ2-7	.	TGCAGCGTGCTTACCGCCGGGACAGGGTCTTACGAGCAGTACTTC	CSVLTAGTGSYEQYF
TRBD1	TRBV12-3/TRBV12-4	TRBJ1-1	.	TGTGCCAGCAGTTTAGCGCCCGCAGGGGGCACTGAAGCTTTCTTT	CASSLAPAGGTEAFF
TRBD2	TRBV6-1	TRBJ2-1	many	TGTGCCAGCAGTCCGCTCGGTAGCGGGAAGGGGAATGAGCAGTTCTTC	CASSPLGSGKGNEQFF
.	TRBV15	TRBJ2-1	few	TGTGCCACCAGCATTCGGGCCTCCTACAATGAGCAGTTCTTC	CATSIRASYNEQFF
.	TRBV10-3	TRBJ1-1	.	TGTGCCATCAGTGACAGGGCGGGATTTAACACTGAAGCTTTCTTT	CAISDRAGFNTEAFF
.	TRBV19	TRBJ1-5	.	TGTGCCAGTAGTTTACAGGATAGCAATCAGCCCCAGCATTTT	CASSLQDSNQPQHF
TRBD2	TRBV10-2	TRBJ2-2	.	TGCGCCAGCAGTGGGGGCGGGGGGGCTACCGGGGAGCTGTTTTTT	CASSGGGGATGELFF
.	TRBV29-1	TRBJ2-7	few	TGCAGTACGGTTAGTGCAGGGTCAGGCGAGCAGTACTTC	CSTVSAGSGEQYF